The 2 T cell receptor beta chains reported below all come from one sample, sequenced in a study of metastatic and nonmetastatic thyroid tumors. TCRdb re-clonotyped the PCR reads via MiXCR. This sample has 9,500 to 12,000 clones; under 30% occur once, and the top ten carry about 22%. Treatment of any kind had been given to no patient before thyroid surgery. The material sequenced was adjacent normal tissue. The receptors stem from a male donor with papillary thyroid cancer or a benign thyroid nodule (not recorded which). Some clones in this sample may be carry-over from other donors' samples.

The J gene is TRBJ2-1, the V gene TRBV5-1; maybe TRBD2 (6 bases). Germline CDR1 SGHRS, CDR2 YFSETQ. V shed 2 bases and J shed 2 bases, with 8 bases lying between them. The CDR3 runs 14 residues. CDR3 amino acids: CASSFGEAYNEQFF. In DNA, the CDR3 is TGCGCCAGCAGCTTTGGGGAGGCCTACAATGAGCAGTTCTTC.

CDR3 coding DNA: TGTGCCAGCAGCCCCCAGGTGGGAGGTGAGGGCTACACCTTC. Translated: CASSPQVGGEGYTF. The gene calls are TRBV7-2 and TRBJ1-2; unclear D gene. This CDR3 comprises 14 residues. Deletions cut 5 bases from V and 8 bases from J, with 18 bases between. Germline V gene data show CDR1 as SGHTA and CDR2 as FQGNSA.